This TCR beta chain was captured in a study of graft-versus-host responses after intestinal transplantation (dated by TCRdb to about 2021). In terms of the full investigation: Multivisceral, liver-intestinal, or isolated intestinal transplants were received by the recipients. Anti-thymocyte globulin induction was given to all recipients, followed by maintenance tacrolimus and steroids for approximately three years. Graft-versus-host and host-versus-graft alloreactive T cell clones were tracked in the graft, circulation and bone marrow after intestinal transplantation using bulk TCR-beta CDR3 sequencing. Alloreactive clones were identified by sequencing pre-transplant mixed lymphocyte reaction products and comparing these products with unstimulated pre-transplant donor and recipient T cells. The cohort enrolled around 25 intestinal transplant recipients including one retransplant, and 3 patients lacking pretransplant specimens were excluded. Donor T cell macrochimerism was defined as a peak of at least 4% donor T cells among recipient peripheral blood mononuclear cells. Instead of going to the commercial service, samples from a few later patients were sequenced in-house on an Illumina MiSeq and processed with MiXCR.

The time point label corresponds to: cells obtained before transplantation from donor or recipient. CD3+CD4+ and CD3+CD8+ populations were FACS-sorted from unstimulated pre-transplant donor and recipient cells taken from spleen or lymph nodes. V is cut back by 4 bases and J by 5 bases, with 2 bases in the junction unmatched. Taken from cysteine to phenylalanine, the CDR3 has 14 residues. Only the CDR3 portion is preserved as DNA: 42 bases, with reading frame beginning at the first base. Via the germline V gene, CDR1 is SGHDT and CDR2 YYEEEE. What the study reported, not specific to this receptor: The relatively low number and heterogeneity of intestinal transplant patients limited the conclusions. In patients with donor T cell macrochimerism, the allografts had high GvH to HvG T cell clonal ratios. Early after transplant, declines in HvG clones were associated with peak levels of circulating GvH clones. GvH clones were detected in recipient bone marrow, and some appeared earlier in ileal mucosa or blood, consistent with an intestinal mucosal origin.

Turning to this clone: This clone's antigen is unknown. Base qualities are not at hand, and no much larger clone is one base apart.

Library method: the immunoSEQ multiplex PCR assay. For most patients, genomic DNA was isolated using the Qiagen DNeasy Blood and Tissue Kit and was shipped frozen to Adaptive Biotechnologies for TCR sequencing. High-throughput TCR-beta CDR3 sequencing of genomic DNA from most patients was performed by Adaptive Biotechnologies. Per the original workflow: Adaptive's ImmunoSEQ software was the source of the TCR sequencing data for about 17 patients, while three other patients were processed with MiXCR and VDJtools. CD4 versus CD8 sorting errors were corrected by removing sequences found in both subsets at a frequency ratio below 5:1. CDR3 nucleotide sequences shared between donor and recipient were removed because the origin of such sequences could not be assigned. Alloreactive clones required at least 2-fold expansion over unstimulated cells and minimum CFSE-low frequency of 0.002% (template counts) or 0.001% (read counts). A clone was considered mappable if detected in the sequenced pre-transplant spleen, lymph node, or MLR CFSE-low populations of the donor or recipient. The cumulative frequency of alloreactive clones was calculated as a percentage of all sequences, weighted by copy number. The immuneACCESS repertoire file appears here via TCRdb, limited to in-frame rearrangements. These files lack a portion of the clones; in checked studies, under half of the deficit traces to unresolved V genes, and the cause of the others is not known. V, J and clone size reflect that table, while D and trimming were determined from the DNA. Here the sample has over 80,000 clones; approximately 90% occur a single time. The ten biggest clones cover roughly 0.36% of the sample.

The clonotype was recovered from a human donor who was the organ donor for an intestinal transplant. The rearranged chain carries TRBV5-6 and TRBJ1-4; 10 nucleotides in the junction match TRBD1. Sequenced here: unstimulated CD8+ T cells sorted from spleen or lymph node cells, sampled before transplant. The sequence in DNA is TGTGCCAGCAGCAGGGGACAGGGGAATGAAAAACTGTTTTTT. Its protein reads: CASSRGQGNEKLFF.